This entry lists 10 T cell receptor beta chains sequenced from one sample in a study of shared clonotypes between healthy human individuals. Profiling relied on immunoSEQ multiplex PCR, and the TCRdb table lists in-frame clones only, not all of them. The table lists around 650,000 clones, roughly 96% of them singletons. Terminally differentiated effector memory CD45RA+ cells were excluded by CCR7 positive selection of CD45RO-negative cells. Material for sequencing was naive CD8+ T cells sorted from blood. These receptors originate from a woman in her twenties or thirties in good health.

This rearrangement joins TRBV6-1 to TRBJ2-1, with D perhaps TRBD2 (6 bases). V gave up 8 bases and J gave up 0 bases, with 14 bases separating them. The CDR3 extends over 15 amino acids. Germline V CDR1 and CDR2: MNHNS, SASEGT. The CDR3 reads CASLRRVPSYNEQFF. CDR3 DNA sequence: TGTGCCAGCTTGAGGAGGGTCCCCTCCTACAATGAGCAGTTCTTC.

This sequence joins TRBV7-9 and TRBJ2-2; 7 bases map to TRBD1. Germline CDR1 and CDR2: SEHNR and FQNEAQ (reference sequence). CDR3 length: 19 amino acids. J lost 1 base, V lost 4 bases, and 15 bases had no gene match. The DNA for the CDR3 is TGTGCCAGCAGCTCTCCTGCTGACATGGACAGGCGGAACACCGGGGAGCTGTTTTTT. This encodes CASSSPADMDRRNTGELFF.

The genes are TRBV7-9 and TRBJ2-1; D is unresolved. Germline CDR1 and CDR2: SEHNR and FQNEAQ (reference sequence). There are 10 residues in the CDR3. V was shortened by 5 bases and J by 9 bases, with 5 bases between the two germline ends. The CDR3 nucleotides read TGTGCCAGCAGCATAACTGAGCAGTTCTTC. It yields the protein CASSITEQFF.

The CDR3, as DNA: TGTGCCAGCAGTGAAAGGACCTCCGGGACAGGAATCACAGATACGCAGTATTTT. This encodes CASSERTSGTGITDTQYF. V is TRBV6-1 and J is TRBJ2-3, with TRBD1 matching over 8 bases. This CDR3 comprises 18 residues. V trimming: 2 bases; J trimming: 2 bases; junction bases outside the gene matches: 12. Germline loops: CDR1 MNHNS, CDR2 SASEGT.

CDR3 sequence reads: CASSLLSATDTQYF. CDR3 coding DNA: TGTGCCAGCAGCCTACTGAGCGCCACAGATACGCAGTATTTT. The rearrangement uses TRBV28 and TRBJ2-3, with unresolved D. Germline assignment: CDR1 MDHEN and CDR2 SYDVKM. The V and J ends lost 6 bases and 2 bases respectively, with 12 bases between them. The CDR3 is made up of 14 amino acids.

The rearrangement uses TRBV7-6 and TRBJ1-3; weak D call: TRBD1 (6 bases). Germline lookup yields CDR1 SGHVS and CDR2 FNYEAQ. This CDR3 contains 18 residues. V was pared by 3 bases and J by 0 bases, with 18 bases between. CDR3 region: CASSFFRQGLTSGNTIYF. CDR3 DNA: TGTGCCAGCAGCTTTTTTCGGCAGGGGCTAACCTCTGGAAACACCATATATTTT.

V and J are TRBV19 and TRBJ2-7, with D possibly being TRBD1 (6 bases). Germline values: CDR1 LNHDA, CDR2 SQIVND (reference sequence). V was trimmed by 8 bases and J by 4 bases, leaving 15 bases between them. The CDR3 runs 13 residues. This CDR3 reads CASAPGHRYEQYF. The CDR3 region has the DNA TGTGCCAGTGCGCCGGGACATCGATACGAGCAGTACTTC.

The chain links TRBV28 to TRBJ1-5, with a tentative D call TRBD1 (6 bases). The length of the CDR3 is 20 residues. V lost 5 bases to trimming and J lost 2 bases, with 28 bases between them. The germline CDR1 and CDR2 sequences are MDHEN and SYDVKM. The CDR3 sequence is CASSAQVVQGWVDGNQPQHF. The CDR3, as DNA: TGTGCCAGCAGTGCCCAAGTCGTACAGGGCTGGGTTGACGGCAATCAGCCCCAGCATTTT. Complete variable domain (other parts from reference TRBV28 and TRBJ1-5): DVKVTQSSRYLVKRTGEKVFLECVQDMDHENMFWYRQDPGLGLRLIYFSYDVKMKEKGDIPEGYSVSREKKERFSLILESASTNQTSMYLCASSAQVVQGWVDGNQPQHFGDGTRLSIL.

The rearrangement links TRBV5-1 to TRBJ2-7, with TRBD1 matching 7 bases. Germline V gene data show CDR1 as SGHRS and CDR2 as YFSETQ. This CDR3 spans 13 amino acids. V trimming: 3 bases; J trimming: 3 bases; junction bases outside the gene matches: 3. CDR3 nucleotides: TGCGCCAGCAGCTGGGACAGATTCTACGAGCAGTACTTC. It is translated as CASSWDRFYEQYF.

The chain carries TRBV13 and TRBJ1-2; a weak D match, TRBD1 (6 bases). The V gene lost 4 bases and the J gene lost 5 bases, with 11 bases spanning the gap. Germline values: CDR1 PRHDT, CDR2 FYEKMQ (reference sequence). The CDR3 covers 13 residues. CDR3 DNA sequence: TGTGCCAGCAGCTACCAGGGGAATTATGGCTACACCTTC. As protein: CASSYQGNYGYTF.